This T cell receptor (beta chain) is from a study of T cell changes during pregnancy in multiple sclerosis. The method was immunoSEQ multiplex PCR; TCRdb's version includes in-frame clones alone and lacks a portion of them. The data contain under 6,000 clones, around 84% of them singletons. This CDR3 has 12 amino acids. Germline CDR1 reads GTSNPN; CDR2 reads SVGIG (reference sequence). V was pared by 5 bases and J by 0 bases, with 8 bases between. Sample: CD8+ T cells from peripheral blood mononuclear cells, taken in the second trimester of pregnancy. This clonotype was sampled from a female donor in good health, enrolled as a control in a pregnancy study. The rearrangement joins TRBV30 to TRBJ2-7; a weak D match, TRBD2 (6 bases). CDR3 amino acids: CAWGGFSYEQYF. The CDR3 bases are TGTGCCTGGGGGGGGTTCTCCTACGAGCAGTACTTC.